This T cell receptor (beta chain) was identified during a study of blood T cells in healthy people across ages. General study findings and limits: It was not possible, with unsorted PBMCs, to conclusively compare naive and antigen-experienced cells.

About this clonotype: Its antigen is currently unknown.

Per the germline V gene, CDR1 is MNHEY and CDR2 is SVGEGT. The CDR3 sequence is 15 residues long. The second PCR ran roughly 6 to 11 cycles with a sample-barcoded 5' primer and J-beta primers. TCRdb used MiXCR to reprocess the 5' RACE reads, holding one entry per CDR3 protein. The top ten hold 6.5% to 8% of the sample, which has about 1.4 million distinct CDR3 sequences, roughly 59% seen once. Sequences were obtained from blood. This receptor was obtained from a man aged 18-30 years in good health. The chain joins TRBV6-2 or TRBV6-3 to TRBJ2-4; TRBD2 matches 10 bases. Gene TRBJ2-7 matches the end of the DNA better, so the J call may be wrong. CDR3 in DNA: TGTGCCAGCAGTCCGAAAGCGGGGGGGATCGACGAGCAGTACTTC. Its translation is CASSPKAGGIDEQYF.